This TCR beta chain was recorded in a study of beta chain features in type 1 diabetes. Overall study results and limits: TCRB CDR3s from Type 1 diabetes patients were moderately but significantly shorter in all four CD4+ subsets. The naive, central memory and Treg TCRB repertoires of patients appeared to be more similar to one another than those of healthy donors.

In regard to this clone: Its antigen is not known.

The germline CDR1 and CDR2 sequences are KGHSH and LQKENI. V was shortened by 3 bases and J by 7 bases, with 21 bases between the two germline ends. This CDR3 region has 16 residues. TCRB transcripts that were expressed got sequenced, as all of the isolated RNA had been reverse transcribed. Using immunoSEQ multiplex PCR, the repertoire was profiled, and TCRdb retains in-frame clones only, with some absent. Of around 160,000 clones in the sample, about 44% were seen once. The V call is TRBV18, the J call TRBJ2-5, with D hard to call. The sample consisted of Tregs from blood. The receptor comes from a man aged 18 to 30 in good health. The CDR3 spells CASSPITSARGTTQYF. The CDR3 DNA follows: TGTGCCAGCTCACCCATCACATCGGCTAGAGGAACGACCCAGTACTTC.